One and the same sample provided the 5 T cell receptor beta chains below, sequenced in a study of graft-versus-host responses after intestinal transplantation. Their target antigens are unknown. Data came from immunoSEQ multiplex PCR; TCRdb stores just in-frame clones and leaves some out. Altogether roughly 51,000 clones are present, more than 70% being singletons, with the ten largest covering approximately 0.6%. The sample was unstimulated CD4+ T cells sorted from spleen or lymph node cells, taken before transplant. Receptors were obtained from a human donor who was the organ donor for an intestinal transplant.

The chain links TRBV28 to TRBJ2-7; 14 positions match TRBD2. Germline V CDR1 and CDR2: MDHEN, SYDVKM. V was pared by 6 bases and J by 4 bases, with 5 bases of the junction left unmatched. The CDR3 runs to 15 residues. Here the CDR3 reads CASRPGLAGVYEQYF. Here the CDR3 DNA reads TGTGCCAGCAGGCCGGGACTAGCGGGAGTTTACGAGCAGTACTTC.

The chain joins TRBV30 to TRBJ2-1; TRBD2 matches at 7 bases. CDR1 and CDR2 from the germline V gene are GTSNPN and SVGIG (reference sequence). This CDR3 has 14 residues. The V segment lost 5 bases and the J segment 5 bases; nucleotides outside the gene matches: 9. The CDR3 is CAWAAGDLHNEQFF. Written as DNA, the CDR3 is TGTGCCTGGGCGGCGGGAGACCTTCACAATGAGCAGTTCTTC.

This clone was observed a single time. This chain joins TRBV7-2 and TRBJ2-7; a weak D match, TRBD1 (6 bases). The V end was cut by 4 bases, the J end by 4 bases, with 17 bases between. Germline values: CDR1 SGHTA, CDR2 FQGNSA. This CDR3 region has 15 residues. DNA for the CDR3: TGTGCCAGCAGCTCTCCCGGGACACCTATATACGAGCAGTACTTC. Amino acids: CASSSPGTPIYEQYF.

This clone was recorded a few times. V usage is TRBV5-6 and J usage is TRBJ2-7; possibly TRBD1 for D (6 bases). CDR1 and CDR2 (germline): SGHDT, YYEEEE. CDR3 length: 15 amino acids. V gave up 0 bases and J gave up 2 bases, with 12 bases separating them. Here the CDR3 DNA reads TGTGCCAGCAGCTTGGCCCCGGACAGCGCCTACGAGCAGTACTTC. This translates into CASSLAPDSAYEQYF.

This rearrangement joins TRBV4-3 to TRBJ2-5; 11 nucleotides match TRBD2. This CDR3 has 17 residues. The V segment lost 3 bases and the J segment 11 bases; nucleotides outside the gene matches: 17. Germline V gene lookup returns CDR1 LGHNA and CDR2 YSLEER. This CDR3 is CASSHSLPTSGTGEQYF. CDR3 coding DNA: TGCGCCAGCAGCCATTCTCTCCCGACTAGCGGGACGGGAGAGCAGTACTTC.